The present entry profiles one T cell receptor beta chain with its context. Sequencing used immunoSEQ multiplex PCR; TCRdb keeps in-frame clones, though not all of them. The profile shows 74,000 or so clones, approximately 93% of them singletons. This record comes from a study of technical replicates of blood from a handful of donors. V gave up 2 bases and J gave up 2 bases; unmatched junction bases: 7. The CDR3 is 16 amino acids. Germline V gene lookup returns CDR1 SGHTA and CDR2 FQGNSA. The sequenced material came from T cells isolated from PBMCs. The source is a human donor in good health. The rearrangement uses TRBV7-2 and TRBJ2-3; 7 bases align to TRBD2. The CDR3 region is CASSLLADWPTDTQYF. CDR3 sequence (DNA): TGTGCCAGCAGCTTACTAGCGGATTGGCCCACAGATACGCAGTATTTT.